These T cell receptor beta chains were read from a single sample in a study of blood T cell repertoires in COVID-19. Generated by immunoSEQ multiplex PCR, the TCRdb table keeps only in-frame clones and is missing some. Of fewer than 350,000 clones in the sample, around nine tenths were seen once. The sample consisted of peripheral blood. The receptors shown here come from a woman aged 70 to 79 with COVID-19, enrolled during active disease. Each CDR3 is given without its conserved first and last residue. Only part of the rows carry a size: once, few, many, or a class if the clone is expanded.

abundance,v_gene,len,CDR3aa
.,TRBV5-4,11,ASSTDLQETQY
.,TRBV11-3,14,ASSSTNRDSGNTIY
.,TRBV9,13,ASSVAGGAPYEQY
.,TRBV18,13,ASSPAGGTDSPLH
.,TRBV7-2,12,ASRFQTGSDEQF
.,TRBV20-1,8,SARGGEAF
.,TRBV19,11,ASSRDKNYGYT
.,TRBV28,14,ASTFQGASYNSPLH
few,TRBV18,13,ASSPAGTGHYGYT
.,TRBV24-1,12,ATSDPGTPYEQY
.,TRBV7-2,9,ASSADTEAF
.,TRBV30,10,AWSVQQAKYT
.,TRBV6-5,14,ASSYSTGYGTDTQY
.,TRBV27,11,ASRGGSGNTIY
.,TRBV30,11,AWNRRNTGELF
.,TRBV30,12,AWSGGGEYYEQY
.,TRBV24-1,19,ATSDLQGAGKGLRGNYEQY
.,TRBV4-1,11,ASSQNGGKEAF
.,TRBV4-1,13,ASSRPGQGEETQY
.,TRBV2,10,ARGQPNEKLF
.,TRBV13,12,ASSWGERRYEQY
.,TRBV6-5,14,ASSYSPGGGGDTQY
.,TRBV18,13,ASSPGDRSNSPLH
.,TRBV6-1,13,ASSEAWQGNQPQH
.,TRBV19,13,ASSMEGAGNQPQH
.,TRBV5-4,15,ASSVGLAGDTSYEQY
.,TRBV6-5,13,ASSYEGVLYNEQF
.,TRBV30,12,AWRPQSRGLGQY
once,TRBV12-5,11,ASGSQGGAEAF
.,TRBV14,11,ASSLQRDTEAF
.,TRBV7-2,13,ASSLSWGGTDTQY